This record concerns one TCR beta chain sequence. This sample was taken from a study of blood T cell repertoires in COVID-19. About the study: Sample material is recorded as cDNA or gDNA derived from T cells, B-cell-depleted T cells, or PBMCs.

The repertoire was sequenced with immunoSEQ multiplex PCR; TCRdb's copy has only in-frame clones and lacks some. Of about 95,000 clones listed, approximately 84% are singletons. The sequencing input was peripheral blood. The sequence derives from a human donor in a cohort sampled during active COVID-19.

The CDR3 DNA is TGTGCCAGCAGCTACGGGATGACGGGCGAGCAGTACTTC. Its translation: CASSYGMTGEQYF. V gene TRBV7-8 combines with J gene TRBJ2-7; a weak D match, TRBD2 (5 bases). V shed 4 bases and J shed 6 bases, with 13 bases lying between them. The CDR3 extends over 13 amino acids. The germline V gene encodes CDR1 SGHVS and CDR2 FQNEAQ.